The 17 T cell receptor beta chains below all came from one sample that was sequenced in a study of cytomegalovirus exposure and HLA in healthy donors. The study ran its PCR with 60 Vbeta and 13 Jbeta primers. Measured with immunoSEQ multiplex PCR; TCRdb has only the in-frame clones, and not every one. The sample lists roughly 98,000 clones; about 81% were seen once. The sample was PBMCs. These TCRs come from a man in his late teens or twenties in good health and CMV-seropositive.

The chain employs TRBV6-6 and TRBJ2-1, with D possibly TRBD1 on 7 matching bases. Germline CDR1 is MNHNY and CDR2 is SVGAGI (reference sequence). The CDR3 length is 16 residues. V gave up 5 bases and J gave up 7 bases, with 21 bases separating them. The CDR3 loop reads CASSTPSGGIRNEQFF. The DNA for the CDR3 is TGTGCCAGCAGTACACCTTCAGGGGGGATAAGGAATGAGCAGTTCTTC.

This clone was observed a single time. This chain links TRBV29-1 with TRBJ2-7, with 8 bases matching TRBD2. V was pared by 6 bases and J by 3 bases, with 7 bases of the junction left unmatched. The CDR3 covers 13 residues. Germline V gene sequence: CDR1 SQVTM, CDR2 ANQGSEA. CDR3 nucleotides: TGCAGCGTCGGGGGGGGATCAATCTACGAGCAGTACTTC. As protein: CSVGGGSIYEQYF.

The J gene is TRBJ1-5, the V gene TRBV28, with TRBD1 matching 8 bases. The CDR3 totals 16 residues. Germline CDR1 is MDHEN and CDR2 is SYDVKM. V trimming: 5 bases; J trimming: 2 bases; junction bases outside the gene matches: 8. The CDR3 bases are TGTGCCAGCAGTGCCGCAGGGGGCCCTCGCAATCAGCCCCAGCATTTT. The encoded protein is CASSAAGGPRNQPQHF.

This clone was counted between two and nine times. The chain joins TRBV2 to TRBJ2-2, with TRBD2 matching over 8 bases. The V gene's germline CDR1 is SNHLY and CDR2 FYNNEI. This CDR3 has 14 residues. The trim removed 8 bases at V and 7 bases at J, leaving 9 bases unmatched. The CDR3 reads CASVLRGAGGELFF. As DNA, the CDR3 is TGTGCCAGCGTTTTGCGGGGGGCAGGCGGGGAGCTGTTTTTT.

The chain carries TRBV9 and TRBJ2-3; D possibly corresponds to TRBD1 (6 bases). The CDR3 spans 14 residues. V dropped 7 bases and J dropped 6 bases, with 18 bases sitting between them. Per the germline V gene, CDR1 is SGDLS and CDR2 is YYNGEE. The CDR3 DNA reads TGTGCCAGCGGGGGACATACAGCGAGGGATACGCAGTATTTT. Encoded protein: CASGGHTARDTQYF.

This chain connects TRBV9 to TRBJ1-1; 8 bases fit TRBD1. The length of the CDR3 is 15 residues. V gave up 3 bases and J gave up 3 bases; unmatched junction bases: 7. Per the germline V gene, CDR1 is SGDLS and CDR2 is YYNGEE. CDR3 region: CASSGTGLGDTEAFF. In DNA, the CDR3 is TGTGCCAGCAGCGGGACAGGGTTGGGAGACACTGAAGCTTTCTTT.

The CDR3: CASSYSRREAFF. The CDR3 DNA reads TGTGCCAGCAGTTACTCGCGGAGAGAAGCTTTCTTT. The chain carries TRBV6-5 and TRBJ1-1, with D unresolved. V lost 0 bases and J lost 8, with 7 bases in between. CDR3 length equals 12 residues. Germline lookup yields CDR1 MNHEY and CDR2 SVGAGI.

This chain joins TRBV28 and TRBJ1-2, with D perhaps matching TRBD1 (6 bases). The ends were cut back, 3 bases at V and 5 bases at J, with 13 bases in the middle. The CDR3 is 14 residues long. The germline V gene has CDR1 MDHEN and CDR2 SYDVKM. The CDR3 coding sequence is TGTGCCAGCAGTTTCCTGTGGCAGGGGTATGGCTACACCTTC. As protein: CASSFLWQGYGYTF.

The chain uses TRBV6-1 and TRBJ1-5; D may be TRBD1 (6 bases). This CDR3 is 17 amino acids long. V was cut by 3 bases and J by 0 bases, with 15 bases left in between. From germline, CDR1 is MNHNS and CDR2 SASEGT. The CDR3 reads CASSDEQGYYSNQPQHF. DNA for the CDR3: TGTGCCAGCAGTGACGAACAGGGTTACTATAGCAATCAGCCCCAGCATTTT.

V and J are TRBV5-4 and TRBJ2-7; maybe TRBD1 (5 bases). Trimming stripped 7 bases from V and 3 bases from J, with 11 bases between. This CDR3 comprises 12 residues. Germline-derived CDR1 and CDR2 are SGHNT and YYREEE (reference sequence). CDR3 amino acids: CASSVQGYEQYF. Written as DNA, the CDR3 is TGTGCCAGCTCCGTCCAGGGCTACGAGCAGTACTTC.

The CDR3 nucleotides are TGTGCCAGCAGCCTCTTTTCAGGGGCCGAAGCTTTCTTT. This sequence encodes CASSLFSGAEAFF. This chain connects TRBV6-5 to TRBJ1-1; a weak D match, TRBD1 (6 bases). The germline V gene has CDR1 MNHEY and CDR2 SVGAGI. Trimming stripped 6 bases from V and 8 bases from J, with 16 bases between. This CDR3 spans 13 amino acids.

This rearrangement joins TRBV5-1 to TRBJ2-1, with 9 bases lining up with TRBD2. The CDR3 has 16 residues. Germline-derived CDR1 and CDR2 are SGHRS and YFSETQ. The ends lost 3 bases at V and 4 bases at J; junction bases unmatched: 8. This chain's CDR3 is CASSSSGGPTYNEQFF. As DNA, the CDR3 is TGCGCCAGCAGCTCCAGCGGGGGGCCAACATACAATGAGCAGTTCTTC.

This clone was counted a few times. CDR3 nucleotides: TGTGCCAGCAGTCCACGGGAGGGATCCTTTCCTTTGTCTGAAGCTTTCTTT. Its translation: CASSPREGSFPLSEAFF. The chain is built from TRBV7-8 and TRBJ1-1; no clear D gene. Deletions cut 6 bases from V and 6 bases from J, with 26 bases between. The CDR3 sequence is 17 residues long. Germline V lookup: CDR1 SGHVS, CDR2 FQNEAQ.

CDR3 nucleotides: TGTGCCAGCAGTTCCGGGACAGGGGGGTTTGGCTACACCTTC. As protein: CASSSGTGGFGYTF. This chain links TRBV6-1 with TRBJ1-2; 11 nucleotides align to TRBD1. CDR1 and CDR2 from the germline V gene are MNHNS and SASEGT. The ends lost 5 bases at V and 7 bases at J; junction bases unmatched: 6. The CDR3 totals 14 residues.

The chain has TRBV9 and TRBJ2-1; 8 bases are shared with TRBD1. The germline CDR1 and CDR2 sequences are SGDLS and YYNGEE. The V and J ends lost 0 bases and 5 bases, in that order; junction bases with no gene match: 7. CDR3 length: 16 amino acids. CDR3 in DNA: TGTGCCAGCAGCGTAGACCCCAGGGGGCTGGACAATGAGCAGTTCTTC. It encodes CASSVDPRGLDNEQFF.

The chain is built from TRBV13 and TRBJ2-2; possibly TRBD1 for D (6 bases). Germline CDR1 is PRHDT and CDR2 is FYEKMQ (reference sequence). CDR3 length equals 15 residues. Deletions cut 4 bases from V and 0 bases from J, with 9 bases between. The CDR3 sequence is CASSSGQTNTGELFF. CDR3 DNA sequence: TGTGCCAGCAGCTCCGGACAGACGAACACCGGGGAGCTGTTTTTT.

This clone was picked up one time. The CDR3 is CASSTGAVYGYTF. CDR3 DNA: TGCGCCAGCAGCACTGGAGCTGTGTATGGCTACACCTTC. This rearrangement joins TRBV5-1 to TRBJ1-2; D is unclear. CDR1 and CDR2 (germline): SGHRS, YFSETQ. V was shortened by 4 bases and J by 5 bases, with 12 bases between the two germline ends. The CDR3 is made up of 13 amino acids.